This TCR beta chain appears in the sequencing data of a study of T cell responses to AZD1222 COVID-19 vaccine. Assay used: immunoSEQ multiplex PCR; TCRdb lists only in-frame clones, some missing. This sample carries around 100,000 clones, around nine tenths of them seen once, and the ten largest clones take 15% to 20%. Concerning this clone itself: Its antigen remains unidentified.

Study findings and constraints: Distributed over spike, vaccine-associated CD4 TCRs predominated at 160-218 and 743-854. Epitopes outside B.1.351 and B.1.1.7 mutated regions reportedly drew nearly half of spike TCRs. Just 5 or 6 AZD1222 recipients tested seropositive at baseline. Clonal diversity was possibly underestimated, and the donors were mostly white British, with more females.

V lost 1 base to trimming and J lost 4 bases, with 10 bases between them. CDR1 and CDR2 (germline): LGHDT, YNNKEL (reference sequence). The CDR3 length is 14 residues. This sequence joins TRBV3-1 (or the pseudogene TRBV3-2) and TRBJ1-1; unclear D gene. This specimen was peripheral blood, taken on day 0 of AZD1222 vaccination. The sequence derives from an adult in good health. This CDR3 is CASSQAPKGTEAFF. The CDR3 nucleotides read TGTGCCAGCAGCCAAGCTCCAAAGGGCACTGAAGCTTTCTTT.